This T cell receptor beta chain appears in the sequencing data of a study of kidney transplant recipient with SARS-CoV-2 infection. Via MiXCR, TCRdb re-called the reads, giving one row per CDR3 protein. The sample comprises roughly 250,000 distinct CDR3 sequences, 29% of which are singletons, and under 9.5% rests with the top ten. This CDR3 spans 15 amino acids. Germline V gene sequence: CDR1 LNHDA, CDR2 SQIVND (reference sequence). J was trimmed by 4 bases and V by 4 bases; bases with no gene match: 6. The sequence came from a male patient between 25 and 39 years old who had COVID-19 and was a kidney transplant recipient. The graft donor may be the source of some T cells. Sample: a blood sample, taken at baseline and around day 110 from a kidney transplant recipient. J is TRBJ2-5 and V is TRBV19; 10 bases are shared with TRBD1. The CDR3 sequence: CASSRQGAVGETQYF. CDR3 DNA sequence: TGTGCCAGTAGTAGACAGGGGGCGGTCGGAGAGACCCAGTACTTC.